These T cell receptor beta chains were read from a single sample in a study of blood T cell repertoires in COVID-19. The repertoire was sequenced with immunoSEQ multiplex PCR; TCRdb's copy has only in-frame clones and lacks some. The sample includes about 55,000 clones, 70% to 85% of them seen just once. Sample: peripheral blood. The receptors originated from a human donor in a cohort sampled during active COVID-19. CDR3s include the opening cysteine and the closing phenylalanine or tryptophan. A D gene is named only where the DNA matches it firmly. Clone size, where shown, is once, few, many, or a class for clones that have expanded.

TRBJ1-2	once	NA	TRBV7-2	CASRNHQGLHGYTF	TGTGCCAGCAGGAACCACCAGGGGTTACATGGCTACACCTTC
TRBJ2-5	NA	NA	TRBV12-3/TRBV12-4	CASSRGVQETQYF	TGTGCCAGCAGTCGGGGAGTACAAGAGACCCAGTACTTC
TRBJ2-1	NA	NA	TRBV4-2	CASSQMGGGRGEQFF	TGTGCCAGCAGCCAAATGGGGGGCGGGCGGGGGGAGCAGTTCTTC
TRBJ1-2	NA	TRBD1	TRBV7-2	CASSYRGGPNYGYTF	TGTGCCAGCAGCTACAGGGGGGGCCCTAACTATGGCTACACCTTC
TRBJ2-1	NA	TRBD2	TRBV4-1	CASSQDPTSGSRGNEQFF	TGCGCCAGCAGCCAAGATCCCACTAGCGGGAGCAGGGGAAATGAGCAGTTCTTC
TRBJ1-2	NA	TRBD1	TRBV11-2	CASSLRGRDGYTF	TGTGCCAGCAGCTTAAGGGGGCGCGATGGCTACACCTTC
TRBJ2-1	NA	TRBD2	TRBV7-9	CASSLSGGGLYEQFF	TGTGCCAGCAGCTTAAGCGGGGGGGGTTTGTATGAGCAGTTCTTC
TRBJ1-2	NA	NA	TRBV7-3	CASSLYPGANYGYTF	TGTGCCAGCAGCTTATATCCAGGGGCCAACTATGGCTACACCTTC
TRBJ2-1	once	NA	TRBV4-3	CASSQEGSSYNEQFF	TGCGCCAGCAGCCAAGAGGGGAGCTCCTACAATGAGCAGTTCTTC
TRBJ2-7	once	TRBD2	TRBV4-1	CASSRLGTSGSYEQYF	TGCGCCAGCAGCCGTTTAGGGACTAGCGGATCCTACGAGCAGTACTTC
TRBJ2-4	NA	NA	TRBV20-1	CSASLRAKNIQYF	TGCAGTGCTAGTCTCCGAGCCAAAAACATTCAGTACTTC
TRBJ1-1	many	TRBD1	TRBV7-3	CASSASGGNTEAFF	TGTGCCAGCAGCGCCTCAGGGGGGAACACTGAAGCTTTCTTT
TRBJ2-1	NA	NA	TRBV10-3	CAISGRGSRDEQFF	TGTGCCATCAGTGGGAGGGGCTCCCGGGATGAGCAGTTCTTC
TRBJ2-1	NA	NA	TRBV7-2	CASSSPLTGAYNEQFF	TGTGCCAGCAGCAGCCCCCTGACGGGGGCCTACAATGAGCAGTTCTTC
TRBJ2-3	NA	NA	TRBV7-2	CASSARDTQYF	TGTGCCAGCTCGGCTAGAGATACGCAGTATTTT
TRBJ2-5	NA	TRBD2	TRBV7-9	CASSWSGGAETQYF	TGTGCCAGCAGCTGGTCGGGGGGGGCGGAGACCCAGTACTTC
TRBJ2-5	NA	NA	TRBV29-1	CSAYRGSETQYF	TGCAGCGCCTACCGCGGTTCAGAGACCCAGTACTTC
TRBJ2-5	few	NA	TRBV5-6	CASSLLDREEETQYF	TGTGCCAGCAGCTTGTTGGACCGGGAAGAAGAGACCCAGTACTTC
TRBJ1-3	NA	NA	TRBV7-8	CASSHLGTPAGNTIYF	TGTGCCAGCAGCCACTTAGGGACTCCGGCAGGAAACACCATATATTTT
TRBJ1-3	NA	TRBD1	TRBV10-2	CASSGTGVTGNTIYF	TGCGCCAGCAGCGGGACAGGGGTCACCGGAAACACCATATATTTT
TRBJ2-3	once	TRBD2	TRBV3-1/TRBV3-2	CASSQHKTAGGPPHTQYF	TGTGCCAGCAGCCAACATAAAACAGCGGGGGGGCCCCCCCATACGCAGTATTTT
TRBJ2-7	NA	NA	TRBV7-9	CASSSPDRQFYEQYF	TGTGCCAGCAGCTCTCCGGACAGACAATTCTACGAGCAGTACTTC
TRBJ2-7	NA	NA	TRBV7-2	CASSEQGYEQYF	TGTGCCAGCAGCGAACAGGGCTACGAGCAGTACTTC
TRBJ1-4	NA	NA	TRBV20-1	CSASVQGGEKLFF	TGCAGTGCTAGTGTTCAGGGAGGCGAAAAACTGTTTTTT
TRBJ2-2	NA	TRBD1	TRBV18	CASSPGDRDGELFF	TGTGCCAGCTCACCGGGCGACAGGGACGGGGAGCTGTTTTTT